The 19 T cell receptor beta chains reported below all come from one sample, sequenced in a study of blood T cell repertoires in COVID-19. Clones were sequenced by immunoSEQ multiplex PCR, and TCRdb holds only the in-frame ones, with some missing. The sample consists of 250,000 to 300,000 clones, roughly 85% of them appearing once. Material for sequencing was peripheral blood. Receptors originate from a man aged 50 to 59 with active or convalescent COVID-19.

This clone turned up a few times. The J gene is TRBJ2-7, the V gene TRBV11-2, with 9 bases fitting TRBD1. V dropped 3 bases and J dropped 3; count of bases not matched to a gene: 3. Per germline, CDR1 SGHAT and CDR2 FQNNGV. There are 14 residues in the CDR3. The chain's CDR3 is CASSFGQGHYEQYF. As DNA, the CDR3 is TGTGCCAGCAGCTTCGGACAGGGGCACTACGAGCAGTACTTC.

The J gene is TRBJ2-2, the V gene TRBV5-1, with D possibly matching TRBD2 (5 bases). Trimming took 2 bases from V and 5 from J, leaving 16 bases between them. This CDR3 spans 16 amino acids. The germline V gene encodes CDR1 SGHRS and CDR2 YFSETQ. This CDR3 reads CASSLDGQDSTGELFF. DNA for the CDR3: TGCGCCAGCAGCTTAGACGGGCAGGACTCAACCGGGGAGCTGTTTTTT. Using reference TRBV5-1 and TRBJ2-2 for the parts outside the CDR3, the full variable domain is KAGVTQTPRYLIKTRGQQVTLSCSPISGHRSVSWYQQTPGQGLQFLFEYFSETQRNKGNFPGRFSGRQFSNSRSEMNVSTLELGDSALYLCASSLDGQDSTGELFFGEGSRLTVL.

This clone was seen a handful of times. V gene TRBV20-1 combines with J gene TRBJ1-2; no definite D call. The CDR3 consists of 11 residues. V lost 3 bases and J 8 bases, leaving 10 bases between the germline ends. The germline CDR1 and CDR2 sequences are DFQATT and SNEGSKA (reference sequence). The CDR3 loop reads CSARVYTGYTF. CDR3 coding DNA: TGCAGTGCTAGGGTGTACACGGGCTACACCTTC.

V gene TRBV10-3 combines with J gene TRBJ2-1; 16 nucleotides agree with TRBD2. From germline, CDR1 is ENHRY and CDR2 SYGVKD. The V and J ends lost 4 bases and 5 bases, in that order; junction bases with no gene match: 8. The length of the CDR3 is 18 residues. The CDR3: CAISGPGLAGGLHNEQFF. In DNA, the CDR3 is TGTGCCATCAGTGGGCCGGGACTAGCGGGAGGGCTTCACAATGAGCAGTTCTTC.

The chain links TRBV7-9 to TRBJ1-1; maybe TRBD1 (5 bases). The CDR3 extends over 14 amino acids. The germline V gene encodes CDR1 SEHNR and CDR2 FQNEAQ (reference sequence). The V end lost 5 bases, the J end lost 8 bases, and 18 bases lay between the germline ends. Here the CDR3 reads CASSRLEEGREAFF. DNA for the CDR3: TGTGCCAGCAGCCGTTTAGAGGAGGGGCGGGAAGCTTTCTTT. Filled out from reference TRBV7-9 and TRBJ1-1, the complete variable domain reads DTGVSQNPRHKITKRGQNVTFRCDPISEHNRLYWYRQTLGQGPEFLTYFQNEAQLEKSRLLSDRFSAERPKGSFSTLEIQRTEQGDSAMYLCASSRLEEGREAFFGQGTRLTVV.

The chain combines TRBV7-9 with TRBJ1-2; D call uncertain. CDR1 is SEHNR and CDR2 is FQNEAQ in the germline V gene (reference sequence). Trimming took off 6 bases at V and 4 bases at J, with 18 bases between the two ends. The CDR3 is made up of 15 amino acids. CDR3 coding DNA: TGTGCCAGCAGACTAGACACCTCTGGAGGCTATGGCTACACCTTC. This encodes CASRLDTSGGYGYTF.

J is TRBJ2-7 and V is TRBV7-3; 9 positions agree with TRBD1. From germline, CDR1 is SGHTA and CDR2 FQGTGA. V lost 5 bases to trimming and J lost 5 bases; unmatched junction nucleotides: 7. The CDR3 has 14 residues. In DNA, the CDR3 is TGTGCCAGCAGCCTCGGGACAGGGACCGACGAGCAGTACTTC. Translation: CASSLGTGTDEQYF. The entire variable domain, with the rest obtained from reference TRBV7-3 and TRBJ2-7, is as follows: GAGVSQTPSNKVTEKGKYVELRCDPISGHTALYWYRQSLGQGPEFLIYFQGTGAADDSGLPNDRFFAVRPEGSVSTLKIQRTERGDSAVYLCASSLGTGTDEQYFGPGTRLTVT.

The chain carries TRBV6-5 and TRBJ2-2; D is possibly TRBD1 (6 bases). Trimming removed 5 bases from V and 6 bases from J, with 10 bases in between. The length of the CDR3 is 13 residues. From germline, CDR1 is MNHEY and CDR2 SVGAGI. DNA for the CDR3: TGTGCCAGCAGTATGGGGGCGCCCGGGGAGCTGTTTTTT. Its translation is CASSMGAPGELFF.

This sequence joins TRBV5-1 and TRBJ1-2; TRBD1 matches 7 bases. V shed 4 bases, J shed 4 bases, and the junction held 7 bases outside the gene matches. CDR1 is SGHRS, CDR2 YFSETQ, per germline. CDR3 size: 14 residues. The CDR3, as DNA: TGCGCCAGCAGCCAAGAAGGGACAGTCTATGGCTACACCTTC. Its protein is CASSQEGTVYGYTF.

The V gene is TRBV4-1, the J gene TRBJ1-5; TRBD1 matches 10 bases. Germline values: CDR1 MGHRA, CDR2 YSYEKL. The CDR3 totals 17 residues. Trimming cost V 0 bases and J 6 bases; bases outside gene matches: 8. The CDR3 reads CASSQEGGGQGRQPQHF. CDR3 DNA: TGCGCCAGCAGCCAAGAAGGAGGGGGACAGGGGCGTCAGCCCCAGCATTTT.

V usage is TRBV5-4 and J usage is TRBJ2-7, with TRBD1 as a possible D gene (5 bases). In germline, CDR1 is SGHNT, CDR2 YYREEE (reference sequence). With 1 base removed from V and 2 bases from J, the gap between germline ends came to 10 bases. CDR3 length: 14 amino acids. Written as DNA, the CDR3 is TGTGCCAGCAGCTTGAGGCAGGGTCCCTACGAGCAGTACTTC. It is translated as CASSLRQGPYEQYF.

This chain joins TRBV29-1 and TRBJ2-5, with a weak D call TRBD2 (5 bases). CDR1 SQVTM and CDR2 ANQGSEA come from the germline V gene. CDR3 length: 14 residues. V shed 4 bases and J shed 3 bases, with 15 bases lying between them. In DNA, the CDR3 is TGCAGCGTTGCGGGTAGGGTGGGAGAAGAGACCCAGTACTTC. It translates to CSVAGRVGEETQYF.

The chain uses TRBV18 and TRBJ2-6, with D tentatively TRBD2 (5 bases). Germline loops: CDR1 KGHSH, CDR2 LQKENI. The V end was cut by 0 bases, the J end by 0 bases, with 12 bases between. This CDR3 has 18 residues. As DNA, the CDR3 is TGTGCCAGCTCACCACCTAACAGACTAAGCTCTGGGGCCAACGTCCTGACTTTC. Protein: CASSPPNRLSSGANVLTF.

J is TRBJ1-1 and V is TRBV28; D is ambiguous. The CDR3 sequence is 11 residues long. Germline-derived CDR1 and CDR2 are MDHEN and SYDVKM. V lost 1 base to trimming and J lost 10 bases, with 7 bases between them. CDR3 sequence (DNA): TGTGCCAGCAGTTTATCCGCGGGAGCTTTCTTT. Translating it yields CASSLSAGAFF.

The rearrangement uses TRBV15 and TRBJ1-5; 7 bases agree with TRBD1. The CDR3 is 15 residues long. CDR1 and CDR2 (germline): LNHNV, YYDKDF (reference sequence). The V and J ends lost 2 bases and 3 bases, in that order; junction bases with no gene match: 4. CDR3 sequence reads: CATSRPGTVNQPQHF. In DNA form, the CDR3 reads TGTGCCACCAGCAGACCCGGGACAGTCAATCAGCCCCAGCATTTT.

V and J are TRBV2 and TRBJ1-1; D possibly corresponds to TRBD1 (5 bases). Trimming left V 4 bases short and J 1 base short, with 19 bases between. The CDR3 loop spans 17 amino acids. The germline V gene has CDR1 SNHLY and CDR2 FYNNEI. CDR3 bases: TGTGCCAGCAGTGCCGAGGGTTGGGAGGGGACGAACACTGAAGCTTTCTTT. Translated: CASSAEGWEGTNTEAFF.

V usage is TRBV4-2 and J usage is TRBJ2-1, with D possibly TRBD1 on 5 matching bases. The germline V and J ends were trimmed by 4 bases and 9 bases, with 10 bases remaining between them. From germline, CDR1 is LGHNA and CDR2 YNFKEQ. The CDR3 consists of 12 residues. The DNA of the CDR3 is TGTGCCAGCAGCCGTCATAGGGGTGAGCAGTTCTTC. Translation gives CASSRHRGEQFF.

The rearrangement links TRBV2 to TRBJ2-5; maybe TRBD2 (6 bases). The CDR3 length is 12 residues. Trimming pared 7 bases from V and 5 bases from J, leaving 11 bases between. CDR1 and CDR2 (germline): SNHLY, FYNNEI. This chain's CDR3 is CASNGGPETQYF. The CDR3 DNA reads TGTGCCAGCAACGGGGGTCCGGAGACCCAGTACTTC.

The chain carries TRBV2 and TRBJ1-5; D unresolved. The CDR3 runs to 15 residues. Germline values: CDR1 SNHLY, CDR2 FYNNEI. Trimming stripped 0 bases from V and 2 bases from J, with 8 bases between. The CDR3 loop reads CASSEAEYGNQPQHF. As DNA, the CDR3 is TGTGCCAGCAGTGAAGCGGAGTATGGCAATCAGCCCCAGCATTTT.